Following are 31 T cell receptor beta chains from one sample sequenced in a study of OX40 agonist ivuxolimab in advanced cancers. Method: immunoSEQ multiplex PCR; TCRdb's copy keeps in-frame clones and lacks some. The sample carries about 83,000 clones, around 93% recorded once. The sequencing here drew on CD4+ or CD8+ T cells sorted from blood, taken in a trial of the OX40 agonist ivuxolimab. The receptors were sampled from an adult with an advanced solid tumor such as melanoma, head and neck, liver or kidney cancer.

This sequence joins TRBV7-3 and TRBJ2-1; 7 nucleotides agree with TRBD2. The J segment lost 9 bases and the V segment lost 2 bases, leaving 10 bases of the junction unmatched. The germline gives CDR1 SGHTA, CDR2 FQGTGA. This CDR3 comprises 15 residues. The chain's CDR3 is CASSLVGGGSAEQFF. The DNA for the CDR3 is TGTGCCAGCAGCTTAGTGGGCGGGGGATCGGCTGAGCAGTTCTTC.

The gene calls are TRBV12-5 and TRBJ2-7, with TRBD2 as a possible D gene (6 bases). V gave up 6 bases and J gave up 0 bases, with 9 bases separating them. CDR1 and CDR2 (germline): LGHNT, FRNRAP. CDR3 length: 13 residues. The DNA of the CDR3 is TGTGCTAGTGGGGGAGCGGGCTCCTACGAGCAGTACTTC. Its translation: CASGGAGSYEQYF.

The count of this clone is one. The V and J genes are TRBV7-9 and TRBJ2-2; D gene ambiguous. The CDR3 covers 13 residues. V was cut by 5 bases and J by 6 bases, with 10 bases left in between. Per germline, CDR1 SEHNR and CDR2 FQNEAQ (reference sequence). The CDR3 here is CASSPPSPGELFF. The CDR3 nucleotides read TGTGCCAGCAGCCCCCCGTCTCCCGGGGAGCTGTTTTTT.

The chain carries TRBV5-2 and TRBJ2-7. TRBV5-2 is a known pseudogene. The CDR3 consists of 13 residues. The DNA for the CDR3 is TGTGCCAGCAGCTTGGGGGCGGGTTTCGAGCAGTACTTC. Its translation is CASSLGAGFEQYF.

The chain recombines TRBV12-5 with TRBJ1-1, with D perhaps matching TRBD1 (5 bases). Between the trimmed V and J ends, which lost 2 bases and 0 bases, there was a span of 13 bases. This CDR3 region has 16 residues. Germline-derived CDR1 and CDR2 are LGHNT and FRNRAP. CDR3 in DNA: TGTGCTAGTGGTTTGACCCCGGACATAGTGAACACTGAAGCTTTCTTT. As protein: CASGLTPDIVNTEAFF.

J is TRBJ2-5 and V is TRBV19; D is perhaps TRBD1 (6 bases). Trimming shortened V by 6 bases and J by 5 bases, and 16 bases separated the two germline ends. The CDR3 is 14 amino acids. Looked up from germline, CDR1 is LNHDA and CDR2 is SQIVND (reference sequence). DNA of the CDR3: TGTGCCAGTAGCCCACTACAGGGTGTGGAGACCCAGTACTTC. Its translation: CASSPLQGVETQYF.

This clone was detected only once. V is TRBV7-9 and J is TRBJ1-1; TRBD1 agrees at 10 bases. The CDR3 contains 16 residues. J lost 6 bases, V lost 4 bases, and 11 bases had no gene match. The germline V gene encodes CDR1 SEHNR and CDR2 FQNEAQ (reference sequence). For the CDR3, the DNA is TGTGCCAGCAGCTCATTCTGGACAGGGGGAAGGGCTGAAGCTTTCTTT. It yields the protein CASSSFWTGGRAEAFF.

The rearrangement uses TRBV7-2 and TRBJ2-7; D gene unclear. Between the trimmed V and J ends, which lost 5 bases and 1 base, there was a span of 15 bases. The CDR3 is made up of 15 amino acids. Germline V gene sequence: CDR1 SGHTA, CDR2 FQGNSA. CDR3 DNA: TGTGCCAGCAGCCTCCACCGGAGAGGTTCCTACGAGCAGTACTTC. It yields the protein CASSLHRRGSYEQYF. Together with reference TRBV7-2 and TRBJ2-7, the CDR3 gives the full variable domain: GAGVSQSPSNKVTEKGKDVELRCDPISGHTALYWYRQSLGQGLEFLIYFQGNSAPDKSGLPSDRFSAERTGGSVSTLTIQRTQQEDSAVYLCASSLHRRGSYEQYFGPGTRLTVT.

This chain joins TRBV11-2 and TRBJ1-1, with D unresolved. Trimming cost V 6 bases and J 3 bases, with 8 bases left between them. This CDR3 contains 12 residues. The germline V gene encodes CDR1 SGHAT and CDR2 FQNNGV. The CDR3 sequence: CASRAQDTEAFF. As DNA, the CDR3 is TGTGCCAGCAGGGCGCAAGACACTGAAGCTTTCTTT.

The CDR3 coding sequence is TGTGCCAGCTTCCTACAGGTCGGCACTGAAGCTTTCTTT. Translating it yields CASFLQVGTEAFF. J is TRBJ1-1 and V is TRBV27; possible D gene TRBD1, 5 bases. CDR3 length: 13 amino acids. Germline V gene data show CDR1 as MNHEY and CDR2 as SMNVEV (reference sequence). Trimming removed 8 bases from V and 4 bases from J, with 14 bases in between.

The V call is TRBV11-1, the J call TRBJ2-3; a weak D match, TRBD1 (6 bases). The germline V gene encodes CDR1 SGHAT and CDR2 FQDESV (reference sequence). This CDR3 has 16 residues. The V gene lost 6 bases and the J gene lost 4 bases, with 20 bases spanning the gap. This CDR3 reads CASSLFLGGTADTQYF. DNA of the CDR3: TGTGCCAGCAGTCTTTTCCTAGGGGGTACAGCAGATACGCAGTATTTT.

This chain joins TRBV27 and TRBJ2-7, with D tentatively TRBD1 (6 bases). Germline CDR1 MNHEY, CDR2 SMNVEV (reference sequence). Trimming cost V 2 bases and J 1 base, with 9 bases left between them. The CDR3 extends over 14 amino acids. The CDR3 DNA sequence: TGTGCCAGCAGTTTAGTAGGACAGTCCTACGAGCAGTACTTC. This encodes CASSLVGQSYEQYF.

V usage is TRBV7-3 and J usage is TRBJ2-3; unclear D gene. The V end lost 1 base, the J end lost 4 bases, and 6 bases lay between the germline ends. The CDR3 is 13 amino acids. The germline CDR1 and CDR2 sequences are SGHTA and FQGTGA. CDR3 nucleotides: TGTGCCAGCAGCTTAAACCCCCCAGATACGCAGTATTTT. It codes for CASSLNPPDTQYF.

The chain couples TRBV6-5 to TRBJ1-4; D remains unclear. Germline CDR1 is MNHEY and CDR2 is SVGAGI. This CDR3 has 12 residues. The V gene lost 9 bases and the J gene lost 5 bases, with 10 bases spanning the gap. The CDR3 protein is CASRRANEKLFF. CDR3 bases: TGTGCCAGTCGGAGGGCAAATGAAAAACTGTTTTTT.

The rearrangement uses TRBV13 and TRBJ2-3, with D perhaps TRBD1 (5 bases). This CDR3 has 14 amino acids. Germline-derived CDR1 and CDR2 are PRHDT and FYEKMQ (reference sequence). Trimming took 5 bases from V and 2 from J, leaving 11 bases between them. The DNA for the CDR3 is TGTGCCAGCAGCATACAGGAGTCCACAGATACGCAGTATTTT. Encoded protein: CASSIQESTDTQYF.

V is TRBV7-6 and J is TRBJ2-3; D uncertain. The CDR3 is 16 amino acids. Germline V gives CDR1 SGHVS, CDR2 FNYEAQ. The ends were cut back, 1 base at V and 3 bases at J, with 14 bases in the middle. Here the CDR3 DNA reads TGTGCCAGCAGCTTAGGCCTTGGTCTCCCGACAGATACGCAGTATTTT. Translating it yields CASSLGLGLPTDTQYF.

The rearrangement links TRBV5-1 to TRBJ2-7, with 8 bases identical to TRBD1. J was trimmed by 4 bases and V by 2 bases; bases with no gene match: 2. CDR1 is SGHRS and CDR2 is YFSETQ in the germline V gene. CDR3 length: 13 residues. The CDR3 bases are TGCGCCAGCAGCTTACGGACAGGGTACGAGCAGTACTTC. Translating gives CASSLRTGYEQYF.

The chain has TRBV21-1 and TRBJ1-6. TRBV21-1 is a pseudogene. The CDR3 consists of 15 residues. The CDR3 loop reads CASSAREGGYSPLHF. The DNA for the CDR3 is TGTGCCAGCAGCGCAAGGGAGGGGGGTTATTCACCCCTCCACTTT.

This sequence joins TRBV7-9 and TRBJ2-2, with 11 nucleotides matching TRBD2. The CDR3 runs to 17 residues. Trimming took 10 bases from V and 2 from J; bases not matched to a gene: 12. Germline-derived CDR1 and CDR2 are SEHNR and FQNEAQ (reference sequence). CDR3 protein: CAKRELAGDLNTGELFF. CDR3 in DNA: TGTGCCAAACGGGAACTAGCGGGGGACCTTAACACCGGGGAGCTGTTTTTT.

V usage is TRBV7-6 and J usage is TRBJ2-1; 9 bases agree with TRBD2. V trimming: 5 bases; J trimming: 4 bases; junction bases outside the gene matches: 6. Germline assignment: CDR1 SGHVS and CDR2 FNYEAQ. CDR3 length equals 15 residues. The CDR3 coding sequence is TGTGCCAGCAGCCCCGGACTAGCGCGGTACAATGAGCAGTTCTTC. This codes for CASSPGLARYNEQFF.

The chain recombines TRBV5-6 with TRBJ1-1; D ambiguous. V was cut by 5 bases and J by 1 base, with 9 bases left in between. This CDR3 spans 13 amino acids. Germline V gives CDR1 SGHDT, CDR2 YYEEEE. CDR3 in amino acids: CASSFGPNTEAFF. The CDR3 nucleotides are TGTGCCAGCAGTTTTGGTCCGAACACTGAAGCTTTCTTT.

The chain uses TRBV6-5 and TRBJ2-3, with D maybe TRBD2 (5 bases). Per the germline V gene, CDR1 is MNHEY and CDR2 is SVGAGI. This CDR3 has 13 amino acids. V dropped 4 bases and J dropped 2 bases, with 7 bases sitting between them. This chain's CDR3 is CASSWLATDTQYF. In nucleotides, the CDR3 is TGTGCCAGCAGTTGGCTAGCCACAGATACGCAGTATTTT.

This clone showed up just a few times. This chain joins TRBV5-4 and TRBJ2-7, with D unclear. The CDR3 extends over 11 amino acids. Germline V gene data show CDR1 as SGHNT and CDR2 as YYREEE (reference sequence). V was shortened by 6 bases and J by 6 bases, with 10 bases between the two germline ends. The DNA for the CDR3 is TGTGCCAGCACCCTCGGATCCGAGCAGTACTTC. Translation: CASTLGSEQYF.

This chain uses TRBV29-1 with TRBJ2-7, with no clear D. The CDR3 loop spans 13 amino acids. Trimming removed 2 bases from V and 6 bases from J, with 14 bases in between. CDR1 is SQVTM, CDR2 ANQGSEA, per germline. The CDR3 sequence is CSVEFGVPSEQYF. Written as DNA, the CDR3 is TGCAGCGTTGAATTCGGAGTTCCCTCCGAGCAGTACTTC.

V gene TRBV4-3 combines with J gene TRBJ2-7; no definite D call. The CDR3 extends over 13 amino acids. Trimming removed 0 bases at V and 2 bases at J, with 5 bases between. The germline V gene encodes CDR1 LGHNA and CDR2 YSLEER. The CDR3 region has the DNA TGCGCCAGCAGCCAAGAGAGCCCCTACGAGCAGTACTTC. It encodes CASSQESPYEQYF.

The chain employs TRBV7-2 and TRBJ2-3; tentatively, D is TRBD2 (5 bases). Per germline, CDR1 SGHTA and CDR2 FQGNSA. The length of the CDR3 is 15 residues. The ends were cut back, 1 base at V and 5 bases at J, with 13 bases in the middle. The CDR3 DNA reads as TGTGCCAGCAGCTTAGGGGCCACTAGTGTAGATACGCAGTATTTT. Translating it yields CASSLGATSVDTQYF.

The chain joins TRBV7-6 to TRBJ2-7, with D perhaps matching TRBD1 (5 bases). The CDR3 spans 14 residues. Germline V gives CDR1 SGHVS, CDR2 FNYEAQ. With 1 base removed from V and 3 bases from J, the gap between germline ends came to 10 bases. The CDR3 loop is CASSLGDSDYEQYF. CDR3 nucleotides: TGTGCCAGCAGCTTAGGCGACAGCGACTACGAGCAGTACTTC.

The genes are TRBV5-6 and TRBJ1-1; D is undetermined. Germline-derived CDR1 and CDR2 are SGHDT and YYEEEE. This CDR3 has 12 residues. V was trimmed by 2 bases and J by 3 bases, leaving 5 bases between them. CDR3 sequence reads: CASSLLDTEAFF. The CDR3 nucleotides read TGTGCCAGCAGCTTATTGGACACTGAAGCTTTCTTT.

The chain employs TRBV27 and TRBJ1-1; D is uncertain. V dropped 3 bases and J dropped 1 base, with 6 bases sitting between them. Looked up from germline, CDR1 is MNHEY and CDR2 is SMNVEV (reference sequence). This CDR3 has 13 residues. CDR3 sequence reads: CASSFSANTEAFF. Here the CDR3 DNA reads TGTGCCAGCAGTTTCTCCGCGAACACTGAAGCTTTCTTT.

For the CDR3, the DNA is TGTGCCAGCAGTGAAACAGGGGAAAATTCACCCCTCCACTTT. Protein sequence: CASSETGENSPLHF. J is TRBJ1-6 and V is TRBV6-4; 7 bases are a match to TRBD1. Per the germline V gene, CDR1 is MRHNA and CDR2 is SNTAGT. The CDR3 has 14 amino acids. V shed 3 bases and J 7 bases; nucleotides not matched to a gene: 3.

The chain recombines TRBV7-8 with TRBJ2-1; unclear D gene. V dropped 1 base and J dropped 6 bases, with 7 bases sitting between them. Germline CDR1 reads SGHVS; CDR2 reads FQNEAQ. The CDR3 has 13 amino acids. This CDR3 is CASSLEPVNEQFF. Here the CDR3 DNA reads TGTGCCAGCAGCTTAGAACCGGTCAATGAGCAGTTCTTC.